The subject of this entry is one TCR beta chain. Within the sample, other DNA sequences also encode this same CDR3. The CDR3 is made up of 13 amino acids. With 4 bases clipped from V and 7 bases from J, the junction kept 3 bases outside the gene matches. The germline gives CDR1 KGHSH, CDR2 LQKENI. These data are taken from a study of tumor T cells in aggressive B-cell lymphoma. Method: immunoSEQ multiplex PCR; TCRdb's copy keeps in-frame clones and lacks some. The table lists roughly 1,700 clones, approximately 90% of them singletons. The sequencing sample was made of tumor tissue. The source is an adult with diffuse large B cell lymphoma. This chain connects TRBV18 to TRBJ1-1; TRBD1 matches 10 bases. The chain's CDR3 is CASSRGQGDEAFF. The CDR3 DNA reads as TGTGCCAGCTCACGCGGACAGGGGGATGAAGCTTTCTTT.